Reported below is one T cell receptor (beta chain). Antigen: not known. The CDR3 runs 15 residues. TCRdb re-called the 5' RACE reads; every CDR3 protein appears as one record, without DNA. Recorded for this sample: 550,000 or so distinct CDR3 sequences. This entry is derived from a study of T cells expressing NK-cell markers. Study as a whole: Cells sorted as CD3+CD56+NKG2C+, CD3+CD56+NKG2C- and CD3+CD56-NKG2C+ T cells supplied the TCR beta repertoires. Within the sequenced cohort of eight donors, seven exhibited HCMV seropositivity and one was seronegative. Regarding the study as a whole: It is unclear if expanded NKG2C-expressing clones target HCMV antigens.

The sequenced sample was blood T cells: a sorted CD56 or NKG2C T cell subset, CD4+ or CD8+ T cells, or bulk PBMC T cells (not recorded which). J is TRBJ2-3 and V is TRBV12-3 or TRBV12-4; TCRdb outputs TRBD1, but without DNA this stays unchecked. This TCR came from a man aged 18-30 years in good health. The CDR3 loop reads CASSPDRVYADTQYF.